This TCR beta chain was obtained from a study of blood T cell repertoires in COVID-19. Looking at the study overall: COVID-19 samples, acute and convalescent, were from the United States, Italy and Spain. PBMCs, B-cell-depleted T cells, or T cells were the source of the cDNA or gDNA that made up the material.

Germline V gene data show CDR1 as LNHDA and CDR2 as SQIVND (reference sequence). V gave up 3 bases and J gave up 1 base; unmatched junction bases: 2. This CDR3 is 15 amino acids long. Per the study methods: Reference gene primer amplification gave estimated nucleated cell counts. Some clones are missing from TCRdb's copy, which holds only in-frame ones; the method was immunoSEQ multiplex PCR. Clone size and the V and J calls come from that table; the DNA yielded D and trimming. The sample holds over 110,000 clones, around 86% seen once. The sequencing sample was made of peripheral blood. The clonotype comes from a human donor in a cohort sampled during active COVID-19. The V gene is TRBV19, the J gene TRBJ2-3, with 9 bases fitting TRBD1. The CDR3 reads CASSIRTGGTDTQYF. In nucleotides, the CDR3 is TGTGCCAGTAGTATCAGGACAGGGGGCACAGATACGCAGTATTTT.